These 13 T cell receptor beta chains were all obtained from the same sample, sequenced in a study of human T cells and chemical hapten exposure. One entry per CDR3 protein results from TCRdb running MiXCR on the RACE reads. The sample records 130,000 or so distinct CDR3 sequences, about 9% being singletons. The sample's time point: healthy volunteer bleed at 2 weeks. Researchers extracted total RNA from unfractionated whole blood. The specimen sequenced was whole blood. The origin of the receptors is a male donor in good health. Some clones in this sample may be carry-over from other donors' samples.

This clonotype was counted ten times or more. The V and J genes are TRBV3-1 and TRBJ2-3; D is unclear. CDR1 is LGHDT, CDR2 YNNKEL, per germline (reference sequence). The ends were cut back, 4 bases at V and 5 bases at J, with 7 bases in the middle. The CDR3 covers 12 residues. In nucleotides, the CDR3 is TGTGCCAGCAGCCCACAAGTAGATACGCAGTATTTT. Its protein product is CASSPQVDTQYF.

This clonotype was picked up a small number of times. The CDR3 region is CASSLAFDGGTYSNQPQHF. The CDR3 nucleotides read TGTGCCAGCAGCTTGGCCTTCGACGGCGGTACCTATAGCAATCAGCCCCAGCATTTT. The chain combines TRBV5-5 with TRBJ1-5; D remains ambiguous. The CDR3 is 19 residues long. The V and J ends lost 0 bases and 0 bases respectively, with 19 bases between them. The germline CDR1 and CDR2 sequences are SGHKS and YYEKEE (reference sequence).

The CDR3 sequence: CATSRDPREGPTDTQYF. For the CDR3, the DNA is TGTGCCACCAGCAGAGATCCCCGGGAGGGCCCCACAGATACGCAGTATTTT. The chain has TRBV15 and TRBJ2-3; 8 nucleotides match TRBD2. With V trimmed by 0 bases and J by 2 bases, 7 bases remained unmatched. This CDR3 comprises 17 residues. Germline V gives CDR1 LNHNV, CDR2 YYDKDF (reference sequence). Supplemented by reference TRBV15 and TRBJ2-3, the full variable domain reads DAMVIQNPRYQVTQFGKPVTLSCSQTLNHNVMYWYQQKSSQAPKLLFHYYDKDFNNEADTPDNFQSRRPNTSFCFLDIRSPGLGDTAMYLCATSRDPREGPTDTQYFGPGTRLTVL.

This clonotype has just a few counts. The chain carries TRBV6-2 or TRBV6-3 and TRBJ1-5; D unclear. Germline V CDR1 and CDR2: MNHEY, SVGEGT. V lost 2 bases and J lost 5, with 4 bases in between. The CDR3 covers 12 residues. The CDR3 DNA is TGTGCCAGCAGTTACGCAGATCAGCCCCAGCATTTT. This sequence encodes CASSYADQPQHF.

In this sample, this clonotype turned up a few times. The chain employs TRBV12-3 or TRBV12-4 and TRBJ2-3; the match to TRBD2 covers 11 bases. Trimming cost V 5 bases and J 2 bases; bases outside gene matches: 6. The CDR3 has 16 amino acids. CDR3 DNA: TGTGCCAGCAGTCCAACTAGCGGGGGATTCACAGATACGCAGTATTTT. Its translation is CASSPTSGGFTDTQYF.

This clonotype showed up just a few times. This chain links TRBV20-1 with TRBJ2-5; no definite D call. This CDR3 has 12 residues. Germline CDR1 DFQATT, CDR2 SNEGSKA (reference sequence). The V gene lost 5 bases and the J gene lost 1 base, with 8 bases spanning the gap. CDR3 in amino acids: CSAPYIQETQYF. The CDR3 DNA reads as TGCAGTGCTCCTTATATCCAAGAGACCCAGTACTTC.

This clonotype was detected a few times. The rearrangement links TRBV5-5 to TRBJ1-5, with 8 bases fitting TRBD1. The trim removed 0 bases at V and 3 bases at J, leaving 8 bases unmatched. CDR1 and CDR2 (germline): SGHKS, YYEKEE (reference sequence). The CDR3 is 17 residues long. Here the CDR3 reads CASSLAWAGGLNQPQHF. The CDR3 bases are TGTGCCAGCAGCTTGGCCTGGGCAGGGGGCCTCAATCAGCCCCAGCATTTT.

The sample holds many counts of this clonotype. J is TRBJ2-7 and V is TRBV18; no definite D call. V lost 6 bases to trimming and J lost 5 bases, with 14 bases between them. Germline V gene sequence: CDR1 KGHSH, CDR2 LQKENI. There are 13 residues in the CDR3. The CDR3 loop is CASSPGQLNEQYF. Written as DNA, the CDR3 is TGTGCCAGCTCCCCCGGGCAACTCAACGAGCAGTACTTC. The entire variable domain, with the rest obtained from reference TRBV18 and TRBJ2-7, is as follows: NAGVMQNPRHLVRRRGQEARLRCSPMKGHSHVYWYRQLPEEGLKFMVYLQKENIIDESGMPKERFSAEFPKEGPSILRIQQVVRGDSAAYFCASSPGQLNEQYFGPGTRLTVT.

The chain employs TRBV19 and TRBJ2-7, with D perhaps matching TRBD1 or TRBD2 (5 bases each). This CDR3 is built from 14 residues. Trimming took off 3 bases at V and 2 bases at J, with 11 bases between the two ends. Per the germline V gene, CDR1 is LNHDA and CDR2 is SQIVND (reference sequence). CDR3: CASSIGDGTYEQYF. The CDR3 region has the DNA TGTGCCAGTAGTATTGGGGACGGAACCTACGAGCAGTACTTC.

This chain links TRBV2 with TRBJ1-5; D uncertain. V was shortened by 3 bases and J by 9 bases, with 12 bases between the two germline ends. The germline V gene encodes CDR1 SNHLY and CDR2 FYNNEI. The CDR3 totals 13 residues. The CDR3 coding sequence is TGTGCCAGCAGTGAGCAGGCTCCGGCGCCCCAGCATTTT. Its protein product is CASSEQAPAPQHF.

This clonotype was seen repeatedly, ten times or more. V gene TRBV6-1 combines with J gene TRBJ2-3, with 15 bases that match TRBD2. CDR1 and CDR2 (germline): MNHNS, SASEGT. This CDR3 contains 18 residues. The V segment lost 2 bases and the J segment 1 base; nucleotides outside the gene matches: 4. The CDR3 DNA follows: TGTGCCAGCAGTGAACTGGGACTAGCGGGAGGTGGCACAGATACGCAGTATTTT. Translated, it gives CASSELGLAGGGTDTQYF.

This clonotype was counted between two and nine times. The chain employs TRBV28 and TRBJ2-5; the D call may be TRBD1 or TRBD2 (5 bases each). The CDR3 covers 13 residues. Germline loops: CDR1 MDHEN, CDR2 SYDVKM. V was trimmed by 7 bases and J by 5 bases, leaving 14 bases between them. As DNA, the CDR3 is TGTGCCAGCACCCAGTCTAGGGACGAGACCCAGTACTTC. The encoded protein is CASTQSRDETQYF.

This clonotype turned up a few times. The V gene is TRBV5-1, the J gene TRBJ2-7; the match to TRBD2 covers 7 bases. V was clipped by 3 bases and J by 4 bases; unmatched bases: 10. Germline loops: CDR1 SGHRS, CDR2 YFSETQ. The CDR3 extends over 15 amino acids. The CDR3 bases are TGCGCCAGCAGCTCCCTGGGGACTACTGCGTACGAGCAGTACTTC. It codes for CASSSLGTTAYEQYF. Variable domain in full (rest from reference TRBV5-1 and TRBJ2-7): KAGVTQTPRYLIKTRGQQVTLSCSPISGHRSVSWYQQTPGQGLQFLFEYFSETQRNKGNFPGRFSGRQFSNSRSEMNVSTLELGDSALYLCASSSLGTTAYEQYFGPGTRLTVT.